This is a list of T cell receptor beta chains from one sample in a study of blood T cell repertoires in COVID-19. Libraries were prepared by immunoSEQ multiplex PCR; TCRdb keeps only in-frame clonotypes and omits some of them. The data show tens of thousands of clones, over 65% seen once. The sequencing sample was made of peripheral blood. The receptors were sampled from a human donor with acute or convalescent COVID-19. The donor label of this sample is uncertain. Both conserved end residues are part of each CDR3. D genes are given only for firm matches. Size is omitted from some rows. Given values are once, few, many or a class for expanded clones.

j_call	clone_size	d_call	v_call	cdr3_nt	cdr3_aa
TRBJ2-3	NA	NA	TRBV10-1	TGCGCCAGCAGTGGGCTCCGGGCAGATACGCAGTATTTT	CASSGLRADTQYF
TRBJ1-5	NA	TRBD1	TRBV6-6	TGTGCCAGCAGTCGTGACAGGGCCACATTATATAGCAATCAGCCCCAGCATTTT	CASSRDRATLYSNQPQHF
TRBJ1-2	NA	NA	TRBV5-1	TGCGCCAGCAGCTTGGGGGGGCAGGAGACCCTCTATGGCTACACCTTC	CASSLGGQETLYGYTF
TRBJ2-3	NA	NA	TRBV10-3	TGTGCCATCAGCCGTCCCGCTACATCCGGGGATACGCAGTATTTT	CAISRPATSGDTQYF
TRBJ1-2	once	TRBD1	TRBV5-8	TGTGCCAGCAGCTTGGGGACAGGGTACTATGGCTACACCTTC	CASSLGTGYYGYTF
TRBJ2-5	NA	TRBD2	TRBV29-1	TGCAGCGTTGACGGGGGGGCTTGGGAGACCCAGTACTTC	CSVDGGAWETQYF
TRBJ2-5	NA	TRBD2	TRBV11-1	TGTGCCAGCAGCTTAGAAAGCGGGAGAAGAGGAGAGACCCAGTACTTC	CASSLESGRRGETQYF
TRBJ2-3	few	TRBD1	TRBV3-1/TRBV3-2	TGTGCCAGCAGCCAGAGAGACAGGGCTAGCACAGATACGCAGTATTTT	CASSQRDRASTDTQYF
TRBJ2-1	NA	TRBD1	TRBV18	TGTGCCAGCTCACCGCGGGACAGGGTCCAGTACAATGAGCAGTTCTTC	CASSPRDRVQYNEQFF
TRBJ2-1	NA	TRBD1	TRBV4-2	TGTGCCAGCAGCCAAGTCCCCTTGACAGGGCGAATGTGGAATGAGCAGTTCTTC	CASSQVPLTGRMWNEQFF
TRBJ2-5	NA	NA	TRBV28	TGTGCCAGCAGGAGAGTCGAGACCCAGTACTTC	CASRRVETQYF
TRBJ1-2	NA	NA	TRBV28	TGTGCCAGCACTGTAGCGGGCGGCCGATACGGCTACACCTTC	CASTVAGGRYGYTF
TRBJ1-6	once	NA	TRBV10-3	TGTGCCATCAGTCGTGGAGTTAACAATTCACCCCTCCACTTT	CAISRGVNNSPLHF
TRBJ1-4	few	TRBD1	TRBV9	TGTGCCAGCAGCGCCGTGACAGGGGCTAATGAAAAACTGTTTTTT	CASSAVTGANEKLFF
TRBJ1-2	NA	NA	TRBV7-2	TGTGCCAGCAGCCCCCAGGCCGATAACTATGGCTACACCTTC	CASSPQADNYGYTF
TRBJ2-1	once	TRBD2	TRBV24-1	TGTGCCACCAGTGATCGCTCAGCGGGAGGGCGGGTCGATGAGCAGTTCTTC	CATSDRSAGGRVDEQFF
TRBJ1-4	NA	NA	TRBV11-2	TGTGCCAGCAGCTTGGGGACTTGGGATATGTCTAATGAAAAACTGTTTTTT	CASSLGTWDMSNEKLFF
TRBJ1-4	NA	NA	TRBV4-2	TGTGCCAGCAGCCAAGATATACGTCTAGCTCCGGACTCAACTAATGAAAAACTGTTTTTT	CASSQDIRLAPDSTNEKLFF
TRBJ1-4	NA	NA	TRBV5-6	TGTGCCAGCAGCTTTTTCCCGGATGAAAAACTGTTTTTT	CASSFFPDEKLFF
TRBJ1-6	NA	NA	TRBV3-1/TRBV3-2	TGTGCCAGCAGCCAAGGAGCCGTGTCCTTTAATTCACCCCTCCACTTT	CASSQGAVSFNSPLHF
TRBJ1-2	NA	NA	TRBV6-2/TRBV6-3	TGTGCCAGCAGTGGACAGTCCTATGGCTACACCTTC	CASSGQSYGYTF
TRBJ2-3	NA	TRBD2	TRBV7-9	TGTGCCAGCAGCTTAGATGGTAGCGGGATTGGAGATACGCAGTATTTT	CASSLDGSGIGDTQYF
TRBJ1-6	few	NA	TRBV12-5	TGTGCTAGTGGTTATCAGAGGCGAAATTCACCCCTCCACTTT	CASGYQRRNSPLHF
TRBJ2-3	NA	TRBD2	TRBV30	TGTGCCACGAGACTAGCGGGACTCACAGATACGCAGTATTTT	CATRLAGLTDTQYF
TRBJ1-4	NA	NA	TRBV5-1	TGCGCCAGCAGTCGTTCAGGGACTAATGAAAAACTGTTTTTT	CASSRSGTNEKLFF
TRBJ1-5	NA	NA	TRBV19	TGTGCCAGTAGTAGACAGTTTGGCAATCAGCCCCAGCATTTT	CASSRQFGNQPQHF
TRBJ2-2	NA	NA	TRBV10-3	TGTGCCATCAGTGAGGGGAGGGGGATTACCGGGGAGCTGTTTTTT	CAISEGRGITGELFF
TRBJ2-3	NA	NA	TRBV10-1	TGCGCCAGCAGTGAGTCCCAGGGTAGGGGTATGGGCACAGATACGCAGTATTTT	CASSESQGRGMGTDTQYF
TRBJ1-4	few	NA	TRBV18	TGTGCCAGCTCACCATCCAGGGGCGGTGATGAAAAACTGTTTTTT	CASSPSRGGDEKLFF
TRBJ2-3	NA	TRBD2	TRBV28	TGTGCCAGCAGGGTCCCGGGACTAGCGGGGACCACAGATACGCAGTATTTT	CASRVPGLAGTTDTQYF
TRBJ2-2	NA	TRBD1	TRBV28	TGTGCCAGCAGTTTACGACAGGGCACCGGGGAGCTGTTTTTT	CASSLRQGTGELFF
TRBJ2-5	few	TRBD1	TRBV6-6	TGTGCCAGCATTCAGGGACAGGGGGAAGAGACCCAGTACTTC	CASIQGQGEETQYF
TRBJ2-5	NA	NA	TRBV7-2	TGTGCCAGCAGCTTAGCGCGGCGGCAAGAGACCCAGTACTTC	CASSLARRQETQYF
TRBJ2-2	NA	TRBD2	TRBV7-9	TGTGCCAGCAGCCCGGGACTAGCGGACACCGGGGAGCTGTTTTTT	CASSPGLADTGELFF
TRBJ1-2	NA	TRBD1	TRBV20-1	TGCAGTAGAGACAGGGGGGAGAGCTACACCTTC	CSRDRGESYTF
TRBJ2-5	NA	NA	TRBV28	TGTGCCAGCACCACCAACTTAGAGACCCAGTACTTC	CASTTNLETQYF
TRBJ1-2	NA	TRBD1	TRBV6-6	TGTGCCAGCAGAGGGACAGGGAAATCTAACTATGGCTACACCTTC	CASRGTGKSNYGYTF